The 10 T cell receptor beta chains below come from one sample, sequenced in a study of blood T cells in healthy people across ages. For the second PCR, which ran for 7 to 11 cycles, a sample-barcoded 5' primer and a J-beta primer mix were used. TCRdb reprocessed the 5' RACE reads via MiXCR and lists one record per CDR3 protein. Of roughly 1.4 million distinct CDR3 sequences in the sample, approximately 59% were seen once. Sequencing was performed on blood. These receptors all stem from a man aged 18 to 35 in good health.

The chain combines TRBV7-2 with TRBJ1-2; no reliable D call. CDR1 SGHTA and CDR2 FQGNSA come from the germline V gene. CDR3 length: 16 residues. V gave up 1 base and J gave up 4 bases, with 16 bases separating them. The CDR3 sequence: CASSLDRMGRPYGYTF. In nucleotides, the CDR3 is TGTGCCAGCAGCTTAGATCGGATGGGCAGACCCTATGGCTACACCTTC.

Only one count was recorded for this clonotype. The CDR3 sequence is CASSEFLTPSTDTQYF. The CDR3 coding sequence is TGTGCCAGCAGTGAATTTCTTACCCCTAGCACAGATACGCAGTATTTT. The chain has TRBV2 and TRBJ2-3; D is unclear. Germline-derived CDR1 and CDR2 are SNHLY and FYNNEI. V was shortened by 2 bases and J by 0 bases, with 12 bases between the two germline ends. CDR3 length: 16 residues.

This clonotype came up a few times. The chain couples TRBV29-1 to TRBJ2-1, with unresolved D. This CDR3 contains 13 residues. The V end lost 0 bases, the J end lost 7 bases, and 10 bases lay between the germline ends. Germline V gene lookup returns CDR1 SQVTM and CDR2 ANQGSEA. The CDR3 sequence is CSVEDGRVNEQFF. The CDR3 bases are TGCAGCGTTGAAGATGGAAGGGTAAATGAGCAGTTCTTC.

This clonotype has a single count. The V call is TRBV20-1, the J call TRBJ2-1; D assignment may be TRBD1 or TRBD2 (5 bases each). Germline CDR1 is DFQATT and CDR2 is SNEGSKA (reference sequence). V shed 6 bases and J shed 3 bases, with 12 bases lying between them. The CDR3 is made up of 13 amino acids. The CDR3 spells CSAPGTNYNEQFF. CDR3 coding DNA: TGCAGTGCCCCCGGGACCAACTACAATGAGCAGTTCTTC.

Concerning this clonotype: The junction departs from germline at one end; a sequencing error may be responsible. The genes are TRBV7-8 and TRBJ2-1; 7 bases fit TRBD2. In germline, CDR1 is SGHVS, CDR2 FQNEAQ. The CDR3 has 17 residues. In nucleotides, the CDR3 is TGTGCCAGCAGTCCCCTCCCGGCGGGAGTGGTGCTCAATGGGCAGTTCTTC. Amino acids: CASSPLPAGVVLNGQFF.

This rearrangement joins TRBV4-2 to TRBJ2-7; 8 positions agree with TRBD1. The germline CDR1 and CDR2 sequences are LGHNA and YNFKEQ. V gave up 3 bases and J gave up 3 bases; unmatched junction bases: 7. This CDR3 comprises 15 residues. CDR3 amino acids: CASSQHRDRYYEQYF. The CDR3 bases are TGTGCCAGCAGCCAGCACCGGGACAGGTACTACGAGCAGTACTTC.

As concerns this clonotype: Sequence at one end of the junction differs from germline and may be a read error. The gene calls are TRBV27 and TRBJ2-2, with D perhaps TRBD1 or TRBD2 (5 bases each). This CDR3 has 14 residues. The V gene's germline CDR1 is MNHEY and CDR2 SMNVEV (reference sequence). CDR3 sequence reads: CASSLGENTGELFF. For the CDR3, the DNA is TGCGCCAGCAGCTTGGGGGAGAACACCGGGGAGCTGTTTTTT.

The chain uses TRBV5-1 and TRBJ2-1; 8 bases align to TRBD2. Germline CDR1 reads SGHRS; CDR2 reads YFSETQ. V shed 0 bases and J 0 bases; nucleotides not matched to a gene: 5. This CDR3 spans 17 amino acids. CDR3 coding DNA: TGCGCCAGCAGCTTGGCGCTAGCGGGCCTCTCCTACAATGAGCAGTTCTTC. Amino acid sequence: CASSLALAGLSYNEQFF.

This clonotype was seen only once. The V and J genes are TRBV29-1 and TRBJ2-3, with D possibly TRBD1 on 5 matching bases. The CDR3 runs to 15 residues. Germline V lookup: CDR1 SQVTM, CDR2 ANQGSEA. The V and J ends lost 1 base and 3 bases respectively, with 14 bases between them. CDR3 DNA: TGCAGCGTTGAAGGTGATCAATCAGGGACAGATACGCAGTATTTT. Translation gives CSVEGDQSGTDTQYF.

The gene calls are TRBV6-1 and TRBJ1-4; D remains ambiguous. Trimming cost V 2 bases and J 0 bases, with 1 base left between them. Germline V gene sequence: CDR1 MNHNS, CDR2 SASEGT. The CDR3 runs 13 residues. CDR3: CASSETTNEKLFF. The CDR3 DNA sequence: TGTGCCAGCAGTGAAACAACTAATGAAAAACTGTTTTTT.